Presented here are 27 T cell receptor beta chains from one specimen sequenced in a study of cytomegalovirus exposure and HLA in healthy donors. Primers included in the PCR were 60 Vbeta and 13 Jbeta primers. Measured with immunoSEQ multiplex PCR; TCRdb has only the in-frame clones, and not every one. Here the sample spans some 150,000 clones, 75% being singletons. The sample consisted of PBMCs. Source of these receptors: a man aged 40-50 years in good health and CMV-seronegative.

J is TRBJ2-5 and V is TRBV15; D is ambiguous. This CDR3 region has 14 residues. Between the trimmed V and J ends, which lost 1 base and 3 bases, there was a span of 9 bases. CDR1 is LNHNV and CDR2 is YYDKDF in the germline V gene (reference sequence). CDR3 bases: TGTGCCACCAGCAGAGGGCGTGACAAAGAGACCCAGTACTTC. Residues: CATSRGRDKETQYF.

V gene TRBV4-3 combines with J gene TRBJ1-5, with D perhaps matching TRBD1 (5 bases). Germline assignment: CDR1 LGHNA and CDR2 YSLEER. This CDR3 comprises 16 residues. With 4 bases removed from V and 0 bases from J, the gap between germline ends came to 13 bases. CDR3 nucleotide sequence: TGCGCCAGCAGCCCCGACGGAACAGGTAGCAATCAGCCCCAGCATTTT. Translated, it gives CASSPDGTGSNQPQHF.

The chain has TRBV5-1 and TRBJ2-3; D remains unclear. This CDR3 has 16 residues. Trimming pared 4 bases from V and 5 bases from J, leaving 20 bases between. The germline V gene has CDR1 SGHRS and CDR2 YFSETQ. The CDR3, as DNA: TGCGCCAGCAGCCCGATTGACATGTCATCAGGAGATACGCAGTATTTT. Translating gives CASSPIDMSSGDTQYF.

In this sample, this clone turned up once. The rearrangement uses TRBV7-9 and TRBJ2-1, with 7 positions matching TRBD2. V shed 5 bases and J 5 bases; nucleotides not matched to a gene: 3. This CDR3 spans 13 amino acids. Germline V CDR1 and CDR2: SEHNR, FQNEAQ (reference sequence). The CDR3 here is CASSPGGNNEQFF. For the CDR3, the DNA is TGTGCCAGCAGCCCCGGGGGGAACAATGAGCAGTTCTTC. The full variable domain, in which reference TRBV7-9 and TRBJ2-1 provide the parts outside the CDR3, is DTGVSQNPRHKITKRGQNVTFRCDPISEHNRLYWYRQTLGQGPEFLTYFQNEAQLEKSRLLSDRFSAERPKGSFSTLEIQRTEQGDSAMYLCASSPGGNNEQFFGPGTRLTVL.

This rearrangement joins TRBV2 to TRBJ1-4; no firm D call. Germline V gene lookup returns CDR1 SNHLY and CDR2 FYNNEI. V lost 7 bases, J lost 6 bases, and 15 bases lay in between. CDR3 size: 14 residues. The CDR3 DNA reads as TGTGCCAGCATTATGAGTTCGGGTTATGAAAAACTGTTTTTT. It codes for CASIMSSGYEKLFF.

The chain employs TRBV11-2 and TRBJ1-1; D is unclear. Germline lookup yields CDR1 SGHAT and CDR2 FQNNGV. This CDR3 comprises 14 residues. Trimming removed 5 bases from V and 1 base from J, with 11 bases in between. The CDR3 sequence is CASSIMTGNTEAFF. The CDR3, as DNA: TGTGCCAGCAGCATTATGACGGGGAACACTGAAGCTTTCTTT.

This chain joins TRBV15 and TRBJ1-5; the D is unclear. V lost 2 bases and J 0 bases, leaving 2 bases between the germline ends. Germline V gene sequence: CDR1 LNHNV, CDR2 YYDKDF (reference sequence). The CDR3 has 13 residues. The CDR3 region is CATSRHSNQPQHF. The CDR3 nucleotides are TGTGCCACCAGCAGACATAGCAATCAGCCCCAGCATTTT.

The J gene is TRBJ2-1, the V gene TRBV2; D gene uncertain. V was cut by 2 bases and J by 3 bases, with 5 bases left in between. Germline values: CDR1 SNHLY, CDR2 FYNNEI. This CDR3 contains 13 residues. As DNA, the CDR3 is TGTGCCAGCAGTGAAACAGTCTACAATGAGCAGTTCTTC. This translates into CASSETVYNEQFF.

This clone showed up just a few times. The genes are TRBV7-9 and TRBJ1-1; the D is unclear. Trimming pared 5 bases from V and 1 base from J, leaving 5 bases between. Germline CDR1 reads SEHNR; CDR2 reads FQNEAQ (reference sequence). The CDR3 covers 12 residues. The CDR3 here is CASSGGNTEAFF. The CDR3 DNA follows: TGTGCCAGCAGCGGCGGGAACACTGAAGCTTTCTTT.

The gene calls are TRBV2 and TRBJ2-6; D gene unclear. The V gene lost 5 bases and the J gene lost 0 bases, with 8 bases spanning the gap. This CDR3 has 15 amino acids. Germline V lookup: CDR1 SNHLY, CDR2 FYNNEI. The CDR3 DNA reads as TGTGCCAGCAGTAGAGATGTCTCTGGGGCCAACGTCCTGACTTTC. Its protein product is CASSRDVSGANVLTF.

The chain carries TRBV30 and TRBJ2-4; no clear D. The germline V and J ends were trimmed by 0 bases and 0 bases, with 6 bases remaining between them. This CDR3 has 14 residues. Germline V gene data show CDR1 as GTSNPN and CDR2 as SVGIG (reference sequence). The CDR3 here is CAWSVKLAKNIQYF. The CDR3 bases are TGTGCCTGGAGTGTCAAGCTAGCCAAAAACATTCAGTACTTC.

V and J are TRBV12-5 and TRBJ2-5; 13 bases are shared with TRBD2. Germline V gene sequence: CDR1 LGHNT, CDR2 FRNRAP. CDR3 length equals 15 residues. V lost 1 base to trimming and J lost 4 bases; unmatched junction nucleotides: 0. The CDR3, as DNA: TGTGCTAGTGGTTTGGGGACTAGCGGGGGAGAGACCCAGTACTTC. Translated, it gives CASGLGTSGGETQYF.

The rearrangement joins TRBV6-5 to TRBJ1-2, with D perhaps TRBD1 (6 bases). The CDR3 is 15 amino acids. V was clipped by 6 bases and J by 0 bases, with 14 bases between them. CDR1 and CDR2 (germline): MNHEY, SVGAGI. The CDR3 sequence: CASRTGLGANYGYTF. Here the CDR3 DNA reads TGTGCCAGCAGGACAGGACTGGGAGCTAACTATGGCTACACCTTC.

This sequence joins TRBV5-1 and TRBJ2-1, with D hard to call. Germline CDR1 reads SGHRS; CDR2 reads YFSETQ. V was trimmed by 0 bases and J by 5 bases, leaving 9 bases between them. The CDR3 has 14 residues. CDR3: CASSLVTVNNEQFF. Here the CDR3 DNA reads TGCGCCAGCAGCTTGGTTACAGTCAACAATGAGCAGTTCTTC.

The genes are TRBV6-1 and TRBJ2-5; D perhaps matches TRBD2 (6 bases). Germline CDR1 is MNHNS and CDR2 is SASEGT. The germline V and J ends were trimmed by 6 bases and 5 bases, with 16 bases remaining between them. The CDR3 contains 14 residues. The CDR3 sequence: CASRGNGGFETQYF. DNA for the CDR3: TGTGCCAGCAGGGGGAATGGGGGGTTTGAGACCCAGTACTTC.

This chain links TRBV2 with TRBJ2-7, with 9 bases matching TRBD1. V shed 0 bases, J shed 0 bases, and the junction held 6 bases outside the gene matches. Germline loops: CDR1 SNHLY, CDR2 FYNNEI. This CDR3 spans 17 amino acids. CDR3 sequence: CASSEAKGQGGSYEQYF. The CDR3 nucleotides read TGTGCCAGCAGTGAAGCTAAGGGACAGGGAGGCTCCTACGAGCAGTACTTC.

J is TRBJ1-2 and V is TRBV2; no clear D gene. The CDR3 sequence is 13 residues long. Germline CDR1 reads SNHLY; CDR2 reads FYNNEI. With 7 bases removed from V and 4 bases from J, the gap between germline ends came to 13 bases. The CDR3 coding sequence is TGTGCCAGCACCGAACGAGTGCTCTATGGCTACACCTTC. This sequence encodes CASTERVLYGYTF.

This chain links TRBV5-1 with TRBJ1-1; 7 nucleotides line up with TRBD1. CDR1 is SGHRS and CDR2 is YFSETQ in the germline V gene. V gave up 3 bases and J gave up 11 bases; unmatched junction bases: 10. The CDR3 sequence is 13 residues long. The CDR3 DNA reads TGCGCCAGCAGCTCGGATTGGGGACAGCGGGCTTTCTTT. Its protein product is CASSSDWGQRAFF.

The chain recombines TRBV27 with TRBJ2-3; 9 bases are a match to TRBD1. CDR1 is MNHEY and CDR2 is SMNVEV in the germline V gene (reference sequence). V was pared by 2 bases and J by 7 bases, with 7 bases of the junction left unmatched. This CDR3 has 15 residues. CDR3 sequence reads: CASSLGGQGYNTQYF. As DNA, the CDR3 is TGTGCCAGCAGTTTAGGGGGACAGGGTTACAATACGCAGTATTTT.

This sequence joins TRBV10-3 and TRBJ2-7, with TRBD2 as a possible D gene (7 bases). The CDR3 is 14 residues long. Trimming took off 3 bases at V and 4 bases at J, with 13 bases between the two ends. CDR1 and CDR2 (germline): ENHRY, SYGVKD. In DNA, the CDR3 is TGTGCCATCAGTGAACCGGGGGGCATTTACGAGCAGTACTTC. Encoded protein: CAISEPGGIYEQYF.

V gene TRBV28 combines with J gene TRBJ2-3; 8 bases are shared with TRBD2. CDR3 length equals 16 residues. V shed 8 bases and J 0 bases; nucleotides not matched to a gene: 10. Germline CDR1 is MDHEN and CDR2 is SYDVKM. CDR3 residues: CASSPREGVSTDTQYF. The CDR3 region has the DNA TGTGCCAGCTCCCCCCGGGAGGGGGTGAGCACAGATACGCAGTATTTT. Full variable domain (outside the CDR3, taken from reference TRBV28 and TRBJ2-3): DVKVTQSSRYLVKRTGEKVFLECVQDMDHENMFWYRQDPGLGLRLIYFSYDVKMKEKGDIPEGYSVSREKKERFSLILESASTNQTSMYLCASSPREGVSTDTQYFGPGTRLTVL.

The rearrangement joins TRBV7-9 to TRBJ2-2, with 15 bases matching TRBD2. Germline V gene lookup returns CDR1 SEHNR and CDR2 FQNEAQ (reference sequence). The CDR3 consists of 19 residues. The V segment lost 2 bases and the J segment 6 bases; nucleotides outside the gene matches: 10. CDR3 DNA: TGTGCCAGCAGCTTATTTGGACTAGCGGGGGGGCCCTGGGCCGGGGAGCTGTTTTTT. Translating it yields CASSLFGLAGGPWAGELFF.

The chain joins TRBV14 to TRBJ1-6; TRBD1 might be the D (6 bases). The CDR3 contains 15 residues. Germline CDR1 and CDR2: SGHDN and FVKESK. Trimming shortened V by 4 bases and J by 9 bases, and 16 bases separated the two germline ends. As DNA, the CDR3 is TGTGCCAGCAGCCGAGCCCTAGGGGGTGGTTCACCCCTCCACTTT. Its translation is CASSRALGGGSPLHF.

About this clone itself: The same CDR3 is also encoded by other DNA sequences in this sample. V is TRBV7-3 and J is TRBJ1-2; the match to TRBD1 covers 10 bases. Germline-derived CDR1 and CDR2 are SGHTA and FQGTGA. V lost 2 bases and J lost 8; bases outside the gene matches: 8. CDR3 length equals 15 residues. The DNA of the CDR3 is TGTGCCAGCAGCTTAGGCGGACAGGGGGGTACGGGCTACACCTTC. Amino acids: CASSLGGQGGTGYTF.

This clone was counted only a few times. This rearrangement joins TRBV5-1 to TRBJ1-1, with TRBD1 matching over 9 bases. Looked up from germline, CDR1 is SGHRS and CDR2 is YFSETQ. CDR3 length: 15 residues. Losses at the gene ends were 3 bases for V and 7 bases for J; bases not matched to a gene: 10. Here the CDR3 DNA reads TGCGCCAGCAGCTGGGGGGACAGGGAACTCGGTGAAGCTTTCTTT. Its protein product is CASSWGDRELGEAFF.

V is TRBV5-1 and J is TRBJ2-3, with TRBD1 as a possible D gene (5 bases). V was shortened by 4 bases and J by 5 bases, with 8 bases between the two germline ends. Germline assignment: CDR1 SGHRS and CDR2 YFSETQ. CDR3 size: 12 residues. The CDR3 is CASSPQGDTQYF. Here the CDR3 DNA reads TGCGCCAGCAGCCCTCAGGGAGATACGCAGTATTTT.

The chain couples TRBV7-2 to TRBJ1-2, with a weak D call TRBD1 (5 bases). Trimming shortened V by 1 base and J by 2 bases, and 8 bases separated the two germline ends. The CDR3 runs 14 residues. From germline, CDR1 is SGHTA and CDR2 FQGNSA. The CDR3 loop is CASSLGGNNYGYTF. The CDR3 DNA is TGTGCCAGCAGCTTAGGGGGCAACAACTATGGCTACACCTTC. Variable domain in full (rest from reference TRBV7-2 and TRBJ1-2): GAGVSQSPSNKVTEKGKDVELRCDPISGHTALYWYRQSLGQGLEFLIYFQGNSAPDKSGLPSDRFSAERTGGSVSTLTIQRTQQEDSAVYLCASSLGGNNYGYTFGSGTRLTVV.